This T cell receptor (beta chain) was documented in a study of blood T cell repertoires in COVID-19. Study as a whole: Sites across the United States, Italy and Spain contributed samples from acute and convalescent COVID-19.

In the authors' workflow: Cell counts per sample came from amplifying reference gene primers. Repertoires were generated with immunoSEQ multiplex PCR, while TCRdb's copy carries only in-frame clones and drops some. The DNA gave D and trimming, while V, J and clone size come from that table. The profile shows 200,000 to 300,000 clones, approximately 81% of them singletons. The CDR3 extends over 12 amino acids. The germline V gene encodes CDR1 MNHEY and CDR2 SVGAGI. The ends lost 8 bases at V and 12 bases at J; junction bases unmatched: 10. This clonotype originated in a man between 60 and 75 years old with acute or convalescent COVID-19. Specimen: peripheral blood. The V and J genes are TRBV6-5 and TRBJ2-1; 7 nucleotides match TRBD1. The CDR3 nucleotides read TGTGCCAGCGGACTCGACAGGGTAGGGCAGTTCTTC. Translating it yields CASGLDRVGQFF.